These 19 T cell receptor beta chains were sequenced from one sample in a study of blood T cell repertoires in COVID-19. Only in-frame clones appear in the TCRdb table, and some are missing; sequencing was by immunoSEQ multiplex PCR. This sample has about 170,000 clones, with around nine tenths found just once. Sequenced sample: peripheral blood. The receptors shown here come from a man aged 45-60 years who had recovered from COVID-19.

The table lists this clone with a count of one. This sequence joins TRBV2 and TRBJ2-7, with 12 bases matching TRBD2. The CDR3 sequence is 15 residues long. In germline, CDR1 is SNHLY, CDR2 FYNNEI. The junction had 8 bases not matched to a gene; V was cut back by 6 bases and J by 5 bases. CDR3: CASRGGTSGRNEQYF. In DNA form, the CDR3 reads TGTGCCAGCAGAGGTGGTACTAGCGGGAGGAACGAGCAGTACTTC.

The rearrangement uses TRBV29-1 and TRBJ2-1, with 12 bases fitting TRBD2. Germline V gene data show CDR1 as SQVTM and CDR2 as ANQGSEA. With V trimmed by 7 bases and J by 10 bases, 11 bases remained unmatched. CDR3 length: 14 residues. The chain's CDR3 is CSAARLAGEGEQFF. DNA of the CDR3: TGCAGCGCCGCCAGACTAGCGGGAGAGGGCGAGCAGTTCTTC.

V and J are TRBV7-2 and TRBJ2-3; perhaps TRBD2 as D (5 bases). V dropped 3 bases and J dropped 3 bases, with 13 bases sitting between them. The CDR3 sequence is 15 residues long. CDR1 is SGHTA, CDR2 FQGNSA, per germline. The CDR3 reads CASSFSGPVTDTQYF. CDR3 sequence (DNA): TGTGCCAGCAGCTTCAGCGGCCCCGTGACAGATACGCAGTATTTT. Drawing the rest from reference TRBV7-2 and TRBJ2-3, the complete variable domain is GAGVSQSPSNKVTEKGKDVELRCDPISGHTALYWYRQSLGQGLEFLIYFQGNSAPDKSGLPSDRFSAERTGGSVSTLTIQRTQQEDSAVYLCASSFSGPVTDTQYFGPGTRLTVL.

The chain joins TRBV19 to TRBJ2-5; perhaps TRBD1 as D (6 bases). Germline values: CDR1 LNHDA, CDR2 SQIVND (reference sequence). Trimming left V 7 bases short and J 4 bases short, with 16 bases between. The CDR3 runs 14 residues. This chain's CDR3 is CASTVTGNPETQYF. CDR3 in DNA: TGTGCCAGTACTGTTACAGGGAACCCAGAGACCCAGTACTTC.

J is TRBJ2-7 and V is TRBV27; D may be TRBD1 (5 bases). The CDR3 is 13 residues long. V lost 3 bases and J lost 3, with 9 bases in between. CDR1 is MNHEY, CDR2 SMNVEV, per germline (reference sequence). This chain's CDR3 is CASSFADSYEQYF. The CDR3 DNA reads as TGTGCCAGCAGTTTCGCCGACAGCTACGAGCAGTACTTC.

The V gene is TRBV29-1, the J gene TRBJ2-5; a weak D match, TRBD2 (6 bases). The germline V gene encodes CDR1 SQVTM and CDR2 ANQGSEA. V shed 1 base and J shed 5 bases, with 8 bases lying between them. The CDR3 covers 12 residues. The chain's CDR3 is CSVEVGGETQYF. Here the CDR3 DNA reads TGCAGCGTTGAAGTCGGGGGTGAGACCCAGTACTTC.

The chain has TRBV9 and TRBJ2-5, with TRBD2 matching over 7 bases. CDR1 and CDR2 from the germline V gene are SGDLS and YYNGEE. This CDR3 spans 16 amino acids. The J segment lost 5 bases and the V segment lost 0 bases, leaving 10 bases of the junction unmatched. CDR3: CASSVDRGGPPETQYF. The CDR3, as DNA: TGTGCCAGCAGCGTAGACCGGGGAGGGCCCCCCGAGACCCAGTACTTC.

The chain couples TRBV21-1 to TRBJ2-2; the D call of TRBD1 is as the table states it, not checked on the DNA. TRBV21-1 is reported as a pseudogene. The CDR3 has 17 amino acids. The CDR3 reads CASSKSRRGQNTGELFF. CDR3 DNA: TGTGCCAGCAGCAAGAGTAGGAGGGGGCAGAACACCGGGGAGCTGTTTTTT.

The J gene is TRBJ1-4, the V gene TRBV30; 10 bases are a match to TRBD1. The V and J ends lost 0 bases and 9 bases, in that order; junction bases with no gene match: 4. This CDR3 spans 14 amino acids. Germline V lookup: CDR1 GTSNPN, CDR2 SVGIG (reference sequence). CDR3 residues: CAWSVGQGGKKLFF. The DNA of the CDR3 is TGTGCCTGGAGTGTCGGACAGGGGGGTAAAAAACTGTTTTTT.

This rearrangement joins TRBV19 to TRBJ2-2, with 8 positions matching TRBD1. The CDR3 length is 15 residues. V gave up 4 bases and J gave up 4 bases; unmatched junction bases: 5. Germline CDR1 reads LNHDA; CDR2 reads SQIVND (reference sequence). CDR3 sequence (DNA): TGTGCCAGTAGTACAGGGGGCCTTTTCACCGGGGAGCTGTTTTTT. Its protein product is CASSTGGLFTGELFF.

The chain has TRBV14 and TRBJ1-2; the D is unclear. Germline V gene sequence: CDR1 SGHDN, CDR2 FVKESK. Trimming left V 1 base short and J 8 bases short, with 17 bases between. This CDR3 has 15 residues. The CDR3, as DNA: TGTGCCAGCAGCCAAGTGACCGGGAGCCCGGGAGGCTACACCTTC. This encodes CASSQVTGSPGGYTF.

The rearrangement joins TRBV4-2 to TRBJ1-1; TRBD1 matches at 8 bases. Germline CDR1 is LGHNA and CDR2 is YNFKEQ. Trimming at V came to 0 bases and at J to 5 bases, leaving 5 bases not matched to a gene. This CDR3 comprises 15 residues. As DNA, the CDR3 is TGTGCCAGCAGCCAAGATTACAGGGGGACAACTGAAGCTTTCTTT. Translated: CASSQDYRGTTEAFF.

The gene calls are TRBV27 and TRBJ1-2; D might be TRBD1 (5 bases). Between the trimmed V and J ends, which lost 4 bases and 0 bases, there was a span of 12 bases. Germline CDR1 is MNHEY and CDR2 is SMNVEV (reference sequence). The CDR3 runs 15 residues. CDR3 in DNA: TGTGCCAGCAGTTCCCTGGACACCTCTAACTATGGCTACACCTTC. Protein sequence: CASSSLDTSNYGYTF.

The chain recombines TRBV7-3 with TRBJ2-3, with 7 bases matching TRBD2. Germline CDR1 reads SGHTA; CDR2 reads FQGTGA. The junction had 2 bases not matched to a gene; V was cut back by 2 bases and J by 0 bases. The CDR3 is 15 residues long. CDR3 residues: CASSLYGGSTDTQYF. CDR3 bases: TGTGCCAGCAGCTTATACGGGGGGAGCACAGATACGCAGTATTTT.

The CDR3 protein is CSVDGTSNKDTQYF. The DNA of the CDR3 is TGCAGCGTTGATGGCACCTCCAACAAGGATACGCAGTATTTT. The chain joins TRBV29-1 to TRBJ2-3; D remains ambiguous. The CDR3 has 14 residues. Germline CDR1 reads SQVTM; CDR2 reads ANQGSEA. The germline V and J ends were trimmed by 3 bases and 6 bases, with 16 bases remaining between them.

In DNA, the CDR3 is TGTGCCAGCAGCGTCGCCCGGCGGGGTGGAGAGCAGTACTTC. Amino acid sequence: CASSVARRGGEQYF. The chain is built from TRBV7-2 and TRBJ2-7; D possibly corresponds to TRBD2 (6 bases). Trimming shortened V by 5 bases and J by 7 bases, and 18 bases separated the two germline ends. Germline CDR1 reads SGHTA; CDR2 reads FQGNSA. The CDR3 length is 14 residues.

V and J are TRBV19 and TRBJ1-4; D is possibly TRBD1 (5 bases). CDR3 length: 15 residues. In germline, CDR1 is LNHDA, CDR2 SQIVND (reference sequence). The V and J ends lost 1 base and 8 bases respectively, with 14 bases between them. CDR3 DNA sequence: TGTGCCAGTAGTATAGTAGCGGGAGGGGACGAAAAACTGTTTTTT. Amino acid sequence: CASSIVAGGDEKLFF.

The rearrangement links TRBV5-5 to TRBJ1-2; perhaps TRBD1 as D (6 bases). The V gene's germline CDR1 is SGHKS and CDR2 YYEKEE (reference sequence). This CDR3 comprises 15 residues. V lost 0 bases to trimming and J lost 2 bases, with 11 bases between them. The CDR3 spells CASSLGGGLNYGYTF. DNA for the CDR3: TGTGCCAGCAGCTTGGGAGGGGGATTGAACTATGGCTACACCTTC.

The rearrangement links TRBV5-6 to TRBJ1-2, with D perhaps matching TRBD1 (5 bases). The V end lost 4 bases, the J end lost 4 bases, and 14 bases lay between the germline ends. From germline, CDR1 is SGHDT and CDR2 YYEEEE. The CDR3 has 14 amino acids. CDR3 protein: CASSLPRQGYGYTF. DNA for the CDR3: TGTGCCAGCAGCCTCCCCCGGCAGGGCTATGGCTACACCTTC.